This T cell receptor (beta chain) originates from a study of PD-L1 blockade in urothelial cancer. The time point is: peripheral blood 6 weeks after treatment start. Here immunoSEQ multiplex PCR was the method, and the copy in TCRdb shows in-frame clones only, minus some. The sample carries approximately 83,000 clones, around four fifths recorded once. This CDR3 spans 17 amino acids. V lost 0 bases and J lost 4; bases outside the gene matches: 7. Germline V gene data show CDR1 as SGHNT and CDR2 as YYREEE (reference sequence). The sample consisted of PBMCs, taken around atezolizumab (anti-PD-L1) treatment. The chain joins TRBV5-4 to TRBJ2-2; 9 bases are shared with TRBD1. The sequence came from a man aged 65-85 years with urothelial cancer. The CDR3 nucleotides are TGTGCCAGCAGCTTGGAAGGAAGGACAGGGGTCACCGGGGAGCTGTTTTTT. It encodes CASSLEGRTGVTGELFF.